The rows below give T cell receptor beta chains drawn from one sample of a study of T-cell reconstitution after alpha-beta-depleted transplantation in children. One entry per CDR3 protein, called by TCRdb with MiXCR from the PCR reads. The repertoire holds under 20,000 distinct CDR3 sequences, over 10% seen once, with 35% in the top ten. Sample: PBMCs, mostly from graft donor cells, taken 60 days after TCRalphabeta/CD19-depleted stem cell transplant. The receptors come from a female patient aged 2-9 years who had a stem cell transplant for congenital amegakaryocytic thrombocytopenia, so the T cells may come from the graft donor. The conserved cysteine and the conserved F or W are not part of the CDR3 here. D genes are given only for firm matches. Clone size, where shown, is once, few, many, or a class for clones that have expanded.

V,J,size,D,CDR3
TRBV12-3/TRBV12-4,TRBJ2-3,many,TRBD2,ASSSLAGALDTQY
TRBV12-3/TRBV12-4,TRBJ2-5,many,TRBD2,ASSSPSGGPETQY
TRBV12-3/TRBV12-4,TRBJ2-1,many,TRBD2,ASSPTRLAGNEQF
TRBV7-8,TRBJ2-2,many,.,ASSFYRDNGELF
TRBV12-3/TRBV12-4,TRBJ2-7,many,TRBD1,ASSSTGALEQY
TRBV5-4,TRBJ2-1,.,.,ASSLEFEQF
TRBV6-6,TRBJ2-1,many,.,ASSDLIYNEQF
TRBV20-1,TRBJ2-3,once,TRBD2,CFWGVTSGIRIRQY
TRBV5-1,TRBJ2-1,many,.,ASSPLFTGGGHEQF
TRBV10-3,TRBJ1-2,many,.,AISEGTYGYT
TRBV20-1,TRBJ2-1,many,.,SATLQGSYNEQF
TRBV20-1,TRBJ1-5,many,TRBD1,SSSGTGNNQPQH
TRBV3-1,TRBJ1-2,many,.,ASTRTDRRDYGYT
TRBV14,TRBJ2-6,many,.,ASSSRRANVLT
TRBV20-1,TRBJ2-1,many,.,SARSGYNEQF
TRBV20-1,TRBJ2-1,many,TRBD2,SVARAYGHGRDEQF
TRBV7-9,TRBJ2-1,many,.,ASSLGPGTVNWNEQF
TRBV6-1,TRBJ2-5,.,TRBD1,ASSTRDRGQETQY
TRBV7-9,TRBJ2-1,many,.,ASSSTRRQRYNEQF
TRBV20-1,TRBJ2-7,many,TRBD1,SEKDRVLYEQY
TRBV13,TRBJ1-2,many,.,ASKLRRGGYGYT
TRBV29-1,TRBJ2-7,many,TRBD1,SVLGTGVYEQY
TRBV24-1,TRBJ2-4,many,.,ATSDPRGLNIQY
TRBV15,TRBJ2-3,many,.,ATSRGGMPDTQY
TRBV7-8,TRBJ2-1,many,TRBD2,ASSLAGLAGGQF
TRBV7-2,TRBJ2-2,.,.,ASSLSKASGGELF
TRBV10-3,TRBJ1-5,many,.,ATSGAGQPQH
TRBV20-1,TRBJ2-5,.,TRBD2,CARGPTSGSAETQY
TRBV3-1,TRBJ2-1,.,TRBD2,ASSQGRSGTFGEQF
TRBV20-1,TRBJ2-7,many,.,SARLGGSYEQY
TRBV6-2/TRBV6-3,TRBJ2-3,many,TRBD2,ASRGLAGVETDTQY
TRBV4-2,TRBJ2-3,.,TRBD2,ASSRSSGRQDTQY